This T cell receptor (beta chain) was profiled in a study of regulatory T cells in long-lasting Graves disease (dated by TCRdb to the early 2020s). With regard to the full study: Newly diagnosed Graves' disease patients had taken antithyroid drugs for less than 3 months. The study took place in China and was registered as a clinical trial. Patients with persistent Graves' disease were compared with patients with newly diagnosed Graves' disease using TCR sequencing and RNA sequencing of peripheral blood. A total of roughly 35 samples underwent TCR sequencing: about 13 from persistent and about 20 from newly diagnosed Graves' disease patients.

The library was prepared using multiplex PCR. Sequencing relied on an Illumina HiSeq 4000. To build TCR beta libraries, CDR3 regions were amplified by Arm-PCR using iRepertoire HTBI primers. PCR products were gel purified before sequencing. Per the authors' processing: A total of 62 TRBV and approximately 13 TRBJ segments were identified across samples and were used for gene usage analysis of CDR3 amino acid clonotypes. COPE and FqMerger were used to merge filtered high-quality paired reads into contigs. BLAST was used to align contigs to IMGT TRBV, TRBD and TRBJ reference genes, with CDR3 defined following IMGT. Any clonotype with a frequency above 0.1% was classified as a highly expanded clone. Shannon entropy was used to measure repertoire diversity, and the Gini coefficient was used to measure V-J evenness. Public clonotypes were defined as clonotypes shared by more than one individual. TCRdb reworked the public reads: Q25 trimming with fastp, MiXCR clone assembly, productive beta chains retained. CDR3 protein sequences are deduplicated, and each keeps its most common genes and DNA. TCRdb's processing, not the authors' own work, is the source of the V and J calls. For this sample the table gives about 560,000 distinct CDR3 sequences, of which 16% were detected only once. The ten top clones hold more than 10% of the sample.

Spanning cysteine to phenylalanine, the CDR3 consists of 16 amino acids. The retained sequence is limited to the CDR3, 48 bases, with the frame set at the first base. V is shortened by 4 bases, J by 3 bases, and the region joining them spans 17 bases. From a lookup of the germline V gene, CDR1 and CDR2 are SGHRS and YFSETQ. General conclusions and limits of the study: The small sample size was acknowledged by the authors as a limitation that may reduce accuracy. The study examined only peripheral blood because the primary lesion, thyroid tissue, could not be accessed. Only the TCR beta chain was sequenced and analyzed. Persistent patients shared more public clonotypes among themselves (around 3,000) than newly diagnosed patients did (about 970). Compared with newly diagnosed patients, patients with persistent Graves' disease had lower TCR Shannon entropy and fewer highly expanded clones, which suggests clonal expansion. Preferential use of TRBV28, TRBJ1-2 and TRBJ2-5 was observed in persistent disease, whereas TRBV20-1 and TRBJ2-1 were favored in newly diagnosed disease.

The intended sense of this specimen's time point label: newly diagnosed GD, antithyroid drugs for less than 3 months. For both TCR sequencing and RNA sequencing, RNA was extracted from PBMCs using TRIzol. The diagnosis of Graves' disease was made according to American Thyroid Association guidelines. Recruitment of patients was carried out at an endocrinology department in Xi'an, China. From each patient, 8 to 10 milliliters of peripheral blood was collected into an EDTA anticoagulant tube. Ficoll Paque Plus density gradient separation was used to isolate PBMCs, and no additional T cell sorting was done. An Agilent 2100 Bioanalyzer and agarose gel were used to assess RNA quality, and a NanoDrop 2000 was used to measure RNA concentration. This clonotype came up many times. Its recognized antigen is unknown. The sample holds no much larger clone one base away, and base qualities are not on file. The same sample was also used in a study of T cells in Graves' hyperthyroidism and ophthalmopathy. Per that second paper: A patient counted as having stable Graves' hyperthyroidism if no progression to ophthalmopathy occurred over 18 months of follow-up. Hyperthyroidism patients were newly diagnosed, had a disease duration of under 2 months, and were aged 18 to 65 years. Exclusion was applied to patients with uncontrolled infections, other autoimmune diseases, pregnancy or lactation. Clinical symptoms, serum thyroxine and TRAb, thyroid ultrasound, and orbital computed tomography formed the basis for the diagnoses. The first round of RT-PCR for the TCR CDR3 was performed with the HTBI primer set and the Qiagen OneStep RT-PCR kit. Most expanded thyroid clonotypes (frequency above 0.001) were also found in blood, which suggests that blood repertoires may mirror thyroid immune responses. Ophthalmopathy was separated from stable hyperthyroidism by a 13 V-J signature model, with 85% to 90% sensitivity and approximately 81% specificity obtained in cross-validation and 80%/75% obtained in testing. During validation, the model predicted progression to ophthalmopathy a median of around 7 months ahead of onset, with around 71% sensitivity and roughly 72% specificity. TCR V-J signatures able to tell the groups apart were searched for in a discovery cohort of approximately 95 patients, of whom around 43 had Graves' ophthalmopathy and around 58 had stable Graves' hyperthyroidism. Prospective prediction of ophthalmopathy was tested in an independent validation cohort consisting of fewer than 20 hyperthyroidism patients and more than 15 patients who later progressed to ophthalmopathy. The 100 or so discovery patients were divided at random into training and test sets in a 7:3 ratio. In about 6 Graves' hyperthyroidism patients, the study also compared T-cell repertoires from thyroid tissue with T-cell repertoires from blood. Once sampling was done, hyperthyroidism patients were given methimazole at a starting dose of 30 mg daily, whereas ophthalmopathy patients were given high-dose intravenous methylprednisolone. The libraries were constructed in a second round of multiplex PCR and then size-selected and purified. The libraries were sequenced on an Illumina HiSeq2000 using paired-end 100 bp reads. Raw data were processed with SOAPnuke, discarding reads with adapters, uncalled bases, mean Phred below 15, or no exact constant-primer or identifier match. High-quality paired reads were merged with COPE v1.2.5, and unique nucleotide sequences were defined as clonotypes. MiTCR v1.1 was used to align clonotypes to the IMGT TRBV, TRBD and TRBJ reference segments. The analysis included only V-J combinations with a frequency above 0.0001, which together covered more than 99% of the repertoires. A TCS score was defined as the ratio of F50 (clonal expansion) to E x V (chaos), with BLOSUM62-based TCRdist applied between CDR3 peptides within each V-J. Welch's t-statistics and random forest reduced around 520 V-J features to fewer than 15, which were used in a naive Bayes classifier (R e1071). No statistical method was used to fix the sample size in advance, and group allocation was not hidden from the investigators. According to the paper, TCR Vbeta CDR3 sequencing was carried out on 120 to 150 peripheral blood samples, which came from 40 to 45 ophthalmopathy, around 75 hyperthyroidism and roughly 17 progressor patients.

The sequence was collected from a man between 18 and 29 years old with Graves disease. Donor details come from another sample of the same person, matched by shared clones. The V and J genes are TRBV5-1 and TRBJ2-1; the D gene is possibly TRBD1 or TRBD2, with 5 bases matching each. This specimen was peripheral blood mononuclear cells (PBMCs), taken at new diagnosis, from a patient treated with antithyroid drugs. CDR3 loop: CASSPGWGTYYNEQFF. The DNA sequence is as follows: TGCGCCAGCAGCCCCGGGTGGGGGACGTACTACAATGAGCAGTTCTTC.